This is a list of T cell receptor beta chains from one sample in a study of regulatory T cells in long-lasting Graves disease. MiXCR, run by TCRdb on the multiplex PCR reads, gives a single entry per CDR3 protein. Of about 400,000 distinct CDR3 sequences in the sample, 15% were seen once. The sample also formed part of further work on T cells in Graves' hyperthyroidism and ophthalmopathy.

Sequenced here: peripheral blood mononuclear cells (PBMCs), sampled at new diagnosis, from a patient treated with antithyroid drugs. These receptors all stem from a woman in her thirties or forties with Graves disease. Each CDR3 is given with its conserved first and last residue. Each record gives: D gene, V gene, clone size, J gene, CDR3 DNA, CDR3 protein. D genes are given only for firm matches. The size of a clone is reported for some rows only, either as once, few or many, or as a class for expanded clones.

D gene: .
V gene: TRBV4-3
clone size: .
J gene: TRBJ2-1
CDR3 DNA: TGCGCCAGCAGCCAATCCGGGGGGCCCTACAATGAGCAGTTCTTC
CDR3 protein: CASSQSGGPYNEQFF

D gene: .
V gene: TRBV7-9
clone size: many
J gene: TRBJ1-1
CDR3 DNA: TGTGCCAGCAGCCCCTCAGGGACGGGGAACACTGAAGCTTTCTTT
CDR3 protein: CASSPSGTGNTEAFF

D gene: .
V gene: TRBV5-4
clone size: few
J gene: TRBJ2-1
CDR3 DNA: TGTGCCAGCAGCTTGGAGGGTAGCGAGTCCTACAATGAGCAGTTCTTC
CDR3 protein: CASSLEGSESYNEQFF

D gene: TRBD2
V gene: TRBV5-1
clone size: .
J gene: TRBJ2-7
CDR3 DNA: TGCGCCAGCAGCAGTCAGGGACTAGCGGTCTCCTACGAGCAGTACTTC
CDR3 protein: CASSSQGLAVSYEQYF

D gene: .
V gene: TRBV7-9
clone size: .
J gene: TRBJ1-5
CDR3 DNA: TGTGCCAGCAGCTCCGGACTAGCGGGGTACAATCAGCCCCAGCATTTT
CDR3 protein: CASSSGLAGYNQPQHF

D gene: .
V gene: TRBV4-1
clone size: .
J gene: TRBJ2-7
CDR3 DNA: TGCGCCAGCAGCCAAGATAGGGGCAGGGCCTACGAGCAGTACTTC
CDR3 protein: CASSQDRGRAYEQYF

D gene: TRBD1
V gene: TRBV7-9
clone size: many
J gene: TRBJ2-7
CDR3 DNA: TGTGCCAGCAGACTGGACAGGGGAGGCGAGCAGTACTTC
CDR3 protein: CASRLDRGGEQYF

D gene: .
V gene: TRBV12-3/TRBV12-4
clone size: many
J gene: TRBJ1-5
CDR3 DNA: TGTGCCAGCACCCAGAGAGATAGCAATCAGCCCCAGCATTTT
CDR3 protein: CASTQRDSNQPQHF

D gene: TRBD2
V gene: TRBV28
clone size: many
J gene: TRBJ2-2
CDR3 DNA: TGTGCCAGCAGCGGGACTAGCGGGAGTTCCACCGGGGAGCTGTTTTTT
CDR3 protein: CASSGTSGSSTGELFF

D gene: .
V gene: TRBV27
clone size: many
J gene: TRBJ2-6
CDR3 DNA: TGTGCCACCAGACCTGGGGGGGCCAACGTCCTGACTTTC
CDR3 protein: CATRPGGANVLTF

D gene: .
V gene: TRBV20-1
clone size: .
J gene: TRBJ2-7
CDR3 DNA: TGCAGTGCTCTCCGGGGCTACGGGCAGTACTTC
CDR3 protein: CSALRGYGQYF

D gene: TRBD1
V gene: TRBV28
clone size: .
J gene: TRBJ2-2
CDR3 DNA: TGTGCCAGCACCCCCCTCGGGACAGGAGTAACCGGGGAGCTGTTTTTT
CDR3 protein: CASTPLGTGVTGELFF

D gene: TRBD1
V gene: TRBV9
clone size: few
J gene: TRBJ2-7
CDR3 DNA: TGTGCCAGCAGCGTAGATGTGGGTCAGGGGGTCGACGAGCAGTACTTC
CDR3 protein: CASSVDVGQGVDEQYF

D gene: TRBD2
V gene: TRBV6-5
clone size: few
J gene: TRBJ2-7
CDR3 DNA: TGTGCCAGCAGTTACTCGTCTAGCGGGAGGTACGAGCAGTACTTC
CDR3 protein: CASSYSSSGRYEQYF

D gene: .
V gene: TRBV11-1
clone size: .
J gene: TRBJ2-3
CDR3 DNA: TGTGCCAGCAGCCGATATGCGGACACAGATACGCAGTATTTT
CDR3 protein: CASSRYADTDTQYF

D gene: TRBD2
V gene: TRBV7-9
clone size: many
J gene: TRBJ2-3
CDR3 DNA: TGTGCCAGCAGAAACGCCCGGGGGGGCACAGATACGCAGTATTTT
CDR3 protein: CASRNARGGTDTQYF

D gene: .
V gene: TRBV29-1
clone size: .
J gene: TRBJ1-4
CDR3 DNA: TGCAGCGTTGAGGCTAAGGGGACTAATGAAAAACTGTTTTTT
CDR3 protein: CSVEAKGTNEKLFF

D gene: TRBD1
V gene: TRBV28
clone size: .
J gene: TRBJ2-7
CDR3 DNA: TGTGCCAGCACTCCGGTAGGGACAGTCTACTACGAGCAGTACTTC
CDR3 protein: CASTPVGTVYYEQYF

D gene: TRBD2
V gene: TRBV11-2
clone size: .
J gene: TRBJ2-5
CDR3 DNA: TGTGCCAGCAGCTCCTTAGCGGGGAACATCCAAGAGACCCAGTACTTC
CDR3 protein: CASSSLAGNIQETQYF

D gene: TRBD1
V gene: TRBV12-3/TRBV12-4
clone size: many
J gene: TRBJ1-2
CDR3 DNA: TGTGCCAGCGCCCCGGGACAGGGGGGGATATATGGCTACACCTTC
CDR3 protein: CASAPGQGGIYGYTF

D gene: .
V gene: TRBV27
clone size: few
J gene: TRBJ1-1
CDR3 DNA: TGTGCCAGCAGTTTAATCTTGGGCACTGAAGCTTTCTTT
CDR3 protein: CASSLILGTEAFF

D gene: .
V gene: TRBV20-1
clone size: many
J gene: TRBJ1-1
CDR3 DNA: TGCAGTGCTAGGGGGAACACTGAAGCTTTCTTT
CDR3 protein: CSARGNTEAFF

D gene: TRBD1
V gene: TRBV2
clone size: many
J gene: TRBJ1-6
CDR3 DNA: TGTGCCAGCAGGGAAACCGGGACAGTAAATTCACCCCTCCACTTT
CDR3 protein: CASRETGTVNSPLHF

D gene: .
V gene: TRBV20-1
clone size: few
J gene: TRBJ1-2
CDR3 DNA: TGCAGTGCTATAGAAGGTCCCTATGGCTACACCTTC
CDR3 protein: CSAIEGPYGYTF

D gene: TRBD2
V gene: TRBV7-3
clone size: .
J gene: TRBJ2-3
CDR3 DNA: TGTGCCAGCAGCCCCGGACTAGCGGTTTGGATGGGCACAGATACGCAGTATTTT
CDR3 protein: CASSPGLAVWMGTDTQYF

D gene: TRBD2
V gene: TRBV9
clone size: many
J gene: TRBJ2-6
CDR3 DNA: TGTGCCAGCAGCGTAGATCCAGCGGGAGTCTCAGGGGCCAACGTCCTGACTTTC
CDR3 protein: CASSVDPAGVSGANVLTF

D gene: TRBD2
V gene: TRBV2
clone size: .
J gene: TRBJ2-7
CDR3 DNA: TGTGCCAGCAGCCCAAGGGGACCGGGAGGGCCCCACGAGCAGTACTTC
CDR3 protein: CASSPRGPGGPHEQYF

D gene: .
V gene: TRBV3-1
clone size: few
J gene: TRBJ2-3
CDR3 DNA: TGTGCCAGCAGCCAAGGAGTATACCGCACAGATACGCAGTATTTT
CDR3 protein: CASSQGVYRTDTQYF

D gene: .
V gene: TRBV7-9
clone size: many
J gene: TRBJ1-6
CDR3 DNA: TGTGCCAGCAGCTTAGATGTCTGGGATAATTCACCCCTCCACTTT
CDR3 protein: CASSLDVWDNSPLHF

D gene: .
V gene: TRBV18
clone size: many
J gene: TRBJ1-4
CDR3 DNA: TGTGCCAGCTCACCACTGGGGAGTCAAAATGAAAAACTGTTTTTT
CDR3 protein: CASSPLGSQNEKLFF

D gene: .
V gene: TRBV5-1
clone size: many
J gene: TRBJ1-1
CDR3 DNA: TGCGCCAGCAGCTTGGAGAGTGGGTGGGGGCGTATAGACACTGAAGCTTTCTTT
CDR3 protein: CASSLESGWGRIDTEAFF

D gene: .
V gene: TRBV9
clone size: .
J gene: TRBJ1-3
CDR3 DNA: TGTGCCAGCAGCGTAGGATCGGCTACAGGAAACACCATATATTTT
CDR3 protein: CASSVGSATGNTIYF

D gene: .
V gene: TRBV5-1
clone size: many
J gene: TRBJ2-1
CDR3 DNA: TGCGCCAGCAGCTTGGATGTCGGCGATGAGCAGTTCTTC
CDR3 protein: CASSLDVGDEQFF

D gene: TRBD2
V gene: TRBV6-2/TRBV6-3
clone size: few
J gene: TRBJ2-1
CDR3 DNA: TGTGCCAGCAGCTCCCAAAAATGGTCCGGACTAGCGGGACCTACCTCCTACAATGAGCAGTTCTTC
CDR3 protein: CASSSQKWSGLAGPTSYNEQFF

D gene: .
V gene: TRBV6-5
clone size: many
J gene: TRBJ2-5
CDR3 DNA: TGTGCCAGCAGTTCGGACAGTTTGGGCGACCAGTACTTC
CDR3 protein: CASSSDSLGDQYF

D gene: TRBD1
V gene: TRBV20-1
clone size: many
J gene: TRBJ1-5
CDR3 DNA: TGCAGTGCTAGAGTCGACAGGGGGCCTCAGCCCCAGCATTTT
CDR3 protein: CSARVDRGPQPQHF

D gene: .
V gene: TRBV20-1
clone size: .
J gene: TRBJ2-5
CDR3 DNA: TGCAGTGCTAGAGATGACATGTCCCTCAAGACCCAGTACTTC
CDR3 protein: CSARDDMSLKTQYF

D gene: TRBD2
V gene: TRBV2
clone size: once
J gene: TRBJ2-3
CDR3 DNA: TGTGACAGCAGTGAAGCGGGGCGGGCAGAACTCACAGACACGCAGTATTTT
CDR3 protein: CDSSEAGRAELTDTQYF